The text below deals with one T cell receptor beta chain. The antigen is undetermined. This sample is drawn from a study of somatic mutations in cytotoxic T cells in rheumatoid arthritis. About the study: Some V beta antibody-stained T-cell populations were flow-sorted at nearly 100% purity, including V beta1+ cells sequenced for TCRB. General study results and limits: It was in rheumatoid arthritis patients, but not in healthy controls, that CD8+ clonality increased with age. Of 65 patients, 8 or 9 had a largest CD8+ clone that exceeded 20% of CD8+ cells.

This CDR3 region has 14 residues. Trimming left V 0 bases short and J 12 bases short, with 15 bases between. Germline values: CDR1 SGHDN, CDR2 FVKESK. Original processing methods: Seldom did patient CD8+ clones exceeding 1% match published virus-specific TCRB sequences. The assay was immunoSEQ multiplex PCR, and TCRdb's table has in-frame clones only and misses some. V, J and clone size reflect that table, while D and trimming were determined from the DNA. The data show more than 8,000 clones, with over 75% seen just once and approximately 0.99% held by the top ten. The chain recombines TRBV14 with TRBJ2-1; tentative D call: TRBD2 (7 bases). The sequencing input was CD4+ T cells sorted from blood. The receptor's source is a woman under 30 with rheumatoid arthritis. The CDR3 region has the DNA TGTGCCAGCAGCCAAGAGGGAAGGGGGGAGGGGCAGTTCTTC. Protein sequence: CASSQEGRGEGQFF.